This T cell receptor beta chain was recovered during a study of graft-versus-host responses after intestinal transplantation. As for the study in general: In this cohort, recipients had multivisceral, liver-intestinal, or isolated intestinal transplants. Anti-thymocyte globulin served as induction for all recipients, who then took tacrolimus and steroids for three to four years.

Germline V gives CDR1 MNHNS, CDR2 SASEGT. Trimming left V 3 bases short and J 0 bases short, with 12 bases between. The CDR3 runs to 15 residues. This table comes from immunoSEQ multiplex PCR, and its TCRdb copy is limited to in-frame clones, with some not included. The data show roughly 20,000 clones, about 89% seen once. Study results and caveats: High graft-versus-host to host-versus-graft clonal ratios were seen in allografts of patients with graft-donor T cell macrochimerism. Detection of GvH clones occurred in recipient marrow, and some had their first appearance in ileum or blood.

The table lists this clone with a count of one. What it binds is unknown. The same CDR3 also results from other DNA sequences found in this sample. The material was PBMCs, obtained about 240 days after intestinal transplant. The V call is TRBV6-1, the J call TRBJ2-7; possibly TRBD1 for D (5 bases). The TCR sequence derives from a human patient who received an intestinal transplant, so some T cells may come from the graft donor. The CDR3 loop is CASSERGDSSYEQYF. The CDR3 nucleotides read TGTGCCAGCAGTGAGCGAGGTGACAGCTCCTACGAGCAGTACTTC.